The 28 T cell receptor beta chains reported below all come from one sample, sequenced in a study of CD8 T cells in ankylosing spondylitis. In TCRdb, the 5' RACE reads were re-called with MiXCR into one record per CDR3 protein. This sample yields roughly 150,000 distinct CDR3 sequences, of which approximately 32% are seen a single time; approximately 6% belongs to the top ten. Sequenced material: synovial fluid, either unsorted or a sorted T cell fraction (not recorded which). The source of these receptors is a male donor with ankylosing spondylitis.

The rearrangement joins TRBV11-2 to TRBJ2-1; no clear D. Germline loops: CDR1 SGHAT, CDR2 FQNNGV. V was pared by 1 base and J by 1 base, with 17 bases between. The CDR3 has 18 residues. Here the CDR3 reads CASSLGAGPPASYNEQFF. For the CDR3, the DNA is TGTGCCAGCAGCTTAGGAGCAGGACCGCCCGCTTCCTACAATGAGCAGTTCTTC.

This clonotype occurred once. This chain connects TRBV27 to TRBJ1-2, with 9 positions matching TRBD1. The V gene's germline CDR1 is MNHEY and CDR2 SMNVEV (reference sequence). This CDR3 spans 15 amino acids. The V gene end was trimmed by 10 bases and the J gene end by 4 bases; junction bases not matched to a gene: 13. The CDR3 region has the DNA TGTGCCACCAAATTCCGGGGACAGGGAGGCTATGGCTACACCTTC. Protein: CATKFRGQGGYGYTF.

The chain has TRBV2 and TRBJ1-6; D unclear. Trimming removed 2 bases from V and 6 bases from J, with 8 bases in between. Germline V gene data show CDR1 as SNHLY and CDR2 as FYNNEI. The CDR3 sequence is 14 residues long. The CDR3 bases are TGTGCCAGCAGTGAATGGGCAGTTAATTCACCCCTCCACTTT. Its protein is CASSEWAVNSPLHF.

This chain links TRBV7-9 with TRBJ1-6; 12 bases are shared with TRBD1. This CDR3 has 17 amino acids. Germline assignment: CDR1 SEHNR and CDR2 FQNEAQ (reference sequence). Trimming took 5 bases from V and 5 from J; bases not matched to a gene: 7. CDR3 nucleotide sequence: TGTGCCAGCAGCCCCGGGACAGGGGGCCGCGATAATTCACCCCTCCACTTT. Translated, it gives CASSPGTGGRDNSPLHF. Looking up the rest from reference TRBV7-9 and TRBJ1-6 gives the full variable domain: DTGVSQNPRHKITKRGQNVTFRCDPISEHNRLYWYRQTLGQGPEFLTYFQNEAQLEKSRLLSDRFSAERPKGSFSTLEIQRTEQGDSAMYLCASSPGTGGRDNSPLHFGNGTRLTVT.

The sample holds a few counts of this clonotype. The chain has TRBV20-1 and TRBJ1-4, with 8 bases fitting TRBD1. The V gene end was trimmed by 6 bases and the J gene end by 7 bases; junction bases not matched to a gene: 4. The CDR3 has 12 amino acids. Germline CDR1 and CDR2: DFQATT and SNEGSKA (reference sequence). The CDR3 protein is CSARQGIEKLFF. The CDR3 nucleotides read TGCAGTGCCAGACAGGGGATTGAAAAACTGTTTTTT.

The gene calls are TRBV6-1 and TRBJ1-2; 10 nucleotides align to TRBD1. This CDR3 region has 15 residues. V lost 7 bases and J lost 4; bases outside the gene matches: 9. Per germline, CDR1 MNHNS and CDR2 SASEGT. CDR3 DNA sequence: TGTGCCAGCAAGATACGACAGGGGGCTATCTATGGCTACACCTTC. This sequence encodes CASKIRQGAIYGYTF.

The chain carries TRBV7-3 and TRBJ1-3, with D perhaps matching TRBD1 (5 bases). Germline V gives CDR1 SGHTA, CDR2 FQGTGA. The CDR3 runs 19 residues. Trimming shortened V by 5 bases and J by 0 bases, and 23 bases separated the two germline ends. CDR3 sequence: CASSPPAGGKFGSGNTIYF. The CDR3 DNA sequence: TGTGCCAGCAGCCCCCCGGCGGGGGGGAAGTTCGGCTCTGGAAACACCATATATTTT.

This clonotype was seen only a few times. This chain uses TRBV20-1 with TRBJ1-1; 9 bases agree with TRBD1. Germline CDR1 reads DFQATT; CDR2 reads SNEGSKA (reference sequence). The V gene end was trimmed by 3 bases and the J gene end by 10 bases; junction bases not matched to a gene: 21. The CDR3 runs 17 residues. The CDR3 bases are TGCAGTGCTAGGAAGGACAGGGGAGGCAGCTATAGAAGAGGAGCTTTCTTT. Protein product: CSARKDRGGSYRRGAFF.

This clonotype was picked up many times. The CDR3 DNA is TGTGCCAGCAGCACGGACAGTCTGGGACACACTGAAGCTTTCTTT. It codes for CASSTDSLGHTEAFF. This rearrangement joins TRBV5-4 to TRBJ1-1, with D maybe TRBD1 (6 bases). Germline CDR1 and CDR2: SGHNT and YYREEE (reference sequence). V was trimmed by 4 bases and J by 3 bases, leaving 16 bases between them. CDR3 size: 15 residues.

The chain carries TRBV20-1 and TRBJ1-5; D perhaps matches TRBD1 (6 bases). Germline V gene data show CDR1 as DFQATT and CDR2 as SNEGSKA (reference sequence). The CDR3 totals 12 residues. V was cut by 5 bases and J by 7 bases, with 12 bases left in between. This chain's CDR3 is CSAQRGAQPQHF. The CDR3 nucleotides are TGCAGTGCTCAGCGGGGGGCCCAGCCCCAGCATTTT.

There are a few counts of this clonotype. V gene TRBV6-1 combines with J gene TRBJ2-2; tentatively, D is TRBD1 or TRBD2 (6 bases each). Per the germline V gene, CDR1 is MNHNS and CDR2 is SASEGT. The CDR3 has 15 amino acids. The V gene lost 7 bases and the J gene lost 6 bases, with 18 bases spanning the gap. The CDR3 DNA is TGTGCCAGCAACCCGGGCCCCGGGGGCGCCGGGGAGCTGTTTTTT. Protein product: CASNPGPGGAGELFF.

The chain employs TRBV14 and TRBJ1-1, with D uncertain. Germline lookup yields CDR1 SGHDN and CDR2 FVKESK. The V gene lost 4 bases and the J gene lost 6 bases, with 18 bases spanning the gap. The CDR3 has 15 residues. CDR3: CASSLFPGSRAEAFF. The CDR3 DNA reads TGTGCCAGCAGCCTCTTTCCGGGATCCAGAGCTGAAGCTTTCTTT. The full variable domain, rest sourced from reference TRBV14 and TRBJ1-1, is EAGVTQFPSHSVIEKGQTVTLRCDPISGHDNLYWYRRVMGKEIKFLLHFVKESKQDESGMPNNRFLAERTGGTYSTLKVQPAELEDSGVYFCASSLFPGSRAEAFFGQGTRLTVV.

The rearrangement joins TRBV5-6 to TRBJ2-3; 7 positions match TRBD2. The CDR3 is 17 residues long. The trim removed 4 bases at V and 6 bases at J, leaving 17 bases unmatched. CDR1 and CDR2 (germline): SGHDT, YYEEEE. For the CDR3, the DNA is TGTGCCAGCAGCATTCTCCGGGCGGGGGATCTCCCTGATACGCAGTATTTT. Translated, it gives CASSILRAGDLPDTQYF.

The J gene is TRBJ1-1, the V gene TRBV14, with D uncertain. Looked up from germline, CDR1 is SGHDN and CDR2 is FVKESK. V gave up 4 bases and J gave up 1 base, with 13 bases separating them. This CDR3 has 15 amino acids. CDR3 protein: CASSPGWRTNTEAFF. DNA of the CDR3: TGTGCCAGCAGCCCAGGTTGGCGGACGAACACTGAAGCTTTCTTT.

This clonotype was seen more than once but under ten times. CDR3 residues: CSAFYGGGETQYF. Written as DNA, the CDR3 is TGCAGTGCTTTTTACGGAGGGGGAGAGACCCAGTACTTC. The chain recombines TRBV20-1 with TRBJ2-5; D may be TRBD1 or TRBD2 (6 bases each). CDR1 and CDR2 from the germline V gene are DFQATT and SNEGSKA (reference sequence). This CDR3 is 13 amino acids long. Trimming took off 5 bases at V and 4 bases at J, with 14 bases between the two ends.

The chain employs TRBV7-6 and TRBJ2-1; TRBD2 matches 7 bases. Losses at the gene ends were 5 bases for V and 2 bases for J; bases not matched to a gene: 15. The CDR3 has 18 amino acids. CDR1 is SGHVS, CDR2 FNYEAQ, per germline. The CDR3 region is CASSPQLVAGGTYNEQFF. DNA for the CDR3: TGTGCCAGCAGCCCACAGTTAGTAGCGGGCGGAACCTACAATGAGCAGTTCTTC.

The chain couples TRBV5-1 to TRBJ1-2; a possible D gene is TRBD1 (5 bases). V gave up 4 bases and J gave up 0 bases, with 10 bases separating them. CDR3 length: 14 residues. The germline CDR1 and CDR2 sequences are SGHRS and YFSETQ. The CDR3 DNA follows: TGCGCCAGCAGCATAGCGACAGCTAACTATGGCTACACCTTC. Translation gives CASSIATANYGYTF.

The J gene is TRBJ2-2, the V gene TRBV7-9; no clear D gene. The CDR3 extends over 16 amino acids. Trimming left V 2 bases short and J 0 bases short, with 10 bases between. CDR1 is SEHNR, CDR2 FQNEAQ, per germline (reference sequence). The CDR3 loop is CASSLSRATNTGELFF. DNA of the CDR3: TGTGCCAGCAGCTTAAGCCGGGCAACGAACACCGGGGAGCTGTTTTTT.

In its sample, this clonotype was seen many times. The V call is TRBV12-3 or TRBV12-4, the J call TRBJ1-2; 9 bases line up with TRBD1. With 4 bases clipped from V and 2 bases from J, the junction kept 5 bases outside the gene matches. The CDR3 spans 15 residues. The CDR3 bases are TGTGCCAGCAGTTCGGGACAGGGATGGAACTATGGCTACACCTTC. Translation gives CASSSGQGWNYGYTF.

The V gene is TRBV2, the J gene TRBJ2-1, with 10 nucleotides matching TRBD2. CDR1 SNHLY and CDR2 FYNNEI come from the germline V gene. This CDR3 is built from 20 residues. V trimming: 6 bases; J trimming: 0 bases; junction bases outside the gene matches: 17. Written as DNA, the CDR3 is TGTGCCAGCAGGAGAAGGGGGACTAGCGAGATCCGAAGCTCCTACAATGAGCAGTTCTTC. It codes for CASRRRGTSEIRSSYNEQFF.

This chain joins TRBV27 and TRBJ2-1, with 8 bases aligning to TRBD1. In germline, CDR1 is MNHEY, CDR2 SMNVEV (reference sequence). The CDR3 totals 17 residues. The V segment lost 5 bases and the J segment 7 bases; nucleotides outside the gene matches: 16. In nucleotides, the CDR3 is TGTGCCAGCAGTGTAAGAGAGTCATTCGGACAGGGTAATGAGCAGTTCTTC. Protein: CASSVRESFGQGNEQFF.

This clonotype has a count of ten or more. V usage is TRBV6-6 and J usage is TRBJ2-3; D unresolved. Germline V gene lookup returns CDR1 MNHNY and CDR2 SVGAGI (reference sequence). Trimming took 6 bases from V and 5 from J, leaving 9 bases between them. The CDR3 has 12 residues. The CDR3 is CASSPTQDTQYF. The CDR3 DNA is TGTGCCAGCAGCCCCACTCAAGATACGCAGTATTTT.

This chain joins TRBV7-8 and TRBJ2-2; maybe TRBD2 (6 bases). This CDR3 contains 18 residues. CDR1 and CDR2 from the germline V gene are SGHVS and FQNEAQ. Trimming took off 2 bases at V and 0 bases at J, with 16 bases between the two ends. Written as DNA, the CDR3 is TGTGCCAGCAGCTTAAGAAGCCGGGCGGGATCGAACACCGGGGAGCTGTTTTTT. Its protein product is CASSLRSRAGSNTGELFF.

The chain carries TRBV6-1 and TRBJ2-1; D is unresolved. CDR3 length equals 14 residues. V lost 6 bases and J lost 5, with 14 bases in between. In germline, CDR1 is MNHNS, CDR2 SASEGT. The CDR3 loop reads CASRLKSRDNEQFF. Written as DNA, the CDR3 is TGTGCCAGCAGACTCAAGAGCCGGGACAATGAGCAGTTCTTC.

This clonotype was recorded at least ten times. The CDR3 spells CSARNRGDGGTSPLHF. CDR3 nucleotide sequence: TGCAGTGCGCGTAATCGGGGGGACGGAGGGACTTCACCCCTCCACTTT. The chain joins TRBV20-1 to TRBJ1-6; TRBD1 might be the D (5 bases). Trimming took 6 bases from V and 9 from J, leaving 24 bases between them. The CDR3 is 16 residues long. The germline gives CDR1 DFQATT, CDR2 SNEGSKA (reference sequence).

This rearrangement joins TRBV3-1 to TRBJ1-4, with TRBD1 matching 7 bases. With V trimmed by 4 bases and J by 5 bases, 7 bases remained unmatched. The germline V gene has CDR1 LGHDT and CDR2 YNNKEL (reference sequence). The CDR3 is made up of 15 amino acids. The CDR3 nucleotides are TGTGCCAGCAGCCTGTTCGGGACAGCGAATGAAAAACTGTTTTTT. It yields the protein CASSLFGTANEKLFF.

The genes are TRBV24-1 and TRBJ2-2; no clear D gene. Per germline, CDR1 KGHDR and CDR2 SFDVKD. V dropped 5 bases and J dropped 4 bases, with 13 bases sitting between them. The CDR3 totals 15 residues. CDR3 in DNA: TGTGCCACCAGTGCCCCTAATCCTTCCACCGGGGAGCTGTTTTTT. This translates into CATSAPNPSTGELFF.

The table lists this clonotype with a few counts. This chain links TRBV3-1 with TRBJ2-4, with D hard to call. The CDR3 sequence is 14 residues long. Trimming left V 4 bases short and J 0 bases short, with 7 bases between. Germline V gene data show CDR1 as LGHDT and CDR2 as YNNKEL (reference sequence). CDR3 amino acids: CASSPGIAKNIQYF. The DNA for the CDR3 is TGTGCCAGCAGCCCTGGGATAGCCAAAAACATTCAGTACTTC.